The sequence of this T cell receptor (beta chain) was determined in a study of beta chain features in type 1 diabetes. Whole-study findings and limits: TCRB CDR3s were moderately but significantly shorter in Type 1 diabetes patients in all four CD4+ subsets.

Every bit of the isolated RNA underwent reverse transcription, so sequencing read expressed TCRB transcripts. Mean read depth for naive, central memory and regulatory T cell samples was 3.5 million or so reads. Assay: immunoSEQ multiplex PCR; the TCRdb copy retains only in-frame clones and omits some. Here the sample spans 350,000 to 450,000 clones, over 9.5% being singletons. As concerns this clone: The antigen remains undetermined.

The sequence was collected from a woman under 30 with type 1 diabetes. The sequencing input was naive CD4+ T cells from blood.

The chain's CDR3 is CASSLDRESYTF. CDR3 nucleotides: TGTGCCAGCAGTTTAGACAGGGAGAGCTACACCTTC. The chain employs TRBV28 and TRBJ1-2, with TRBD1 matching over 7 bases. Losses at the gene ends were 2 bases for V and 9 bases for J; bases not matched to a gene: 3. The CDR3 has 12 amino acids. Germline CDR1 MDHEN, CDR2 SYDVKM.